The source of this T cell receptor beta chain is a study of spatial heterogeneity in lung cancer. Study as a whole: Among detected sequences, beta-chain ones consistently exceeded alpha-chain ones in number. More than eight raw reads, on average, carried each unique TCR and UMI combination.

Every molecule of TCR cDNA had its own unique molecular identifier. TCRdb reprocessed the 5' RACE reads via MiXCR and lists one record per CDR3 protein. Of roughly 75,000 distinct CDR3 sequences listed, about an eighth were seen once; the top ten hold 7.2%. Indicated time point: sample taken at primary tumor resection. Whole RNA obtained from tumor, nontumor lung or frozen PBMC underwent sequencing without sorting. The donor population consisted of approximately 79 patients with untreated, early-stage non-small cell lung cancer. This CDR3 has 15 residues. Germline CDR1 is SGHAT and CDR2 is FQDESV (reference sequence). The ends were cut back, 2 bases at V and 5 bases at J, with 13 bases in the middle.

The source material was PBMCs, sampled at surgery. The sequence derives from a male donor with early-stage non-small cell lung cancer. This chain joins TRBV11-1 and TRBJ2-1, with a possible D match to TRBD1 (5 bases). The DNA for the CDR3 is TGTGCCAGCAGCTTAACTGGGGCAGCTGACAATGAGCAGTTCTTC. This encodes CASSLTGAADNEQFF. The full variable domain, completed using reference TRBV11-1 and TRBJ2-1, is EAEVAQSPRYKITEKSQAVAFWCDPISGHATLYWYRQILGQGPELLVQFQDESVVDDSQLPKDRFSAERLKGVDSTLKIQPAELGDSAMYLCASSLTGAADNEQFFGPGTRLTVL.